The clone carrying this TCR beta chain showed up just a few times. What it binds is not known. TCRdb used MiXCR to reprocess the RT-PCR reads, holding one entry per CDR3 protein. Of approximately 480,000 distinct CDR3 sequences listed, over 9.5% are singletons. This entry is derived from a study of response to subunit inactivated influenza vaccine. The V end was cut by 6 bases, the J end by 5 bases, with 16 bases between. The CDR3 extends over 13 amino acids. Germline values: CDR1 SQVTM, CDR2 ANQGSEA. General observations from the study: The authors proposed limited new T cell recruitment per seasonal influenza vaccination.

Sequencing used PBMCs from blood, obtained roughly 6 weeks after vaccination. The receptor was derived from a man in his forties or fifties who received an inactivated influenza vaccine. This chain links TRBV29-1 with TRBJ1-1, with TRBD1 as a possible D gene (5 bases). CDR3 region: CSVGHAYGTEAFF. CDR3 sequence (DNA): TGCAGCGTCGGACACGCTTACGGAACTGAAGCTTTCTTT.